This entry features one TCR beta chain sequence. Its target is unknown. Libraries were prepared by immunoSEQ multiplex PCR; TCRdb keeps only in-frame clonotypes and omits some of them. The data show about 140,000 clones, approximately 90% seen once. This entry is derived from a study of T cell responses to AZD1222 COVID-19 vaccine. Study summary: Second-dose schedules of about 4 or about 12 weeks were combined. The study's findings and limits: Two AZD1222 doses significantly raised spike-specific TCR breadth and depth over controls. A reported finding is that nearly half of spike-specific TCRs target unmutated variant regions. Donors, mostly white British, included more females; clonal diversity was possibly underestimated.

Trimming removed 7 bases at V and 13 bases at J, with 19 bases between. The length of the CDR3 is 11 residues. Germline CDR1 reads SQVTM; CDR2 reads ANQGSEA. The origin of this receptor is an adult in good health. Here the sequenced sample was peripheral blood, taken on day 0 of AZD1222 vaccination. The V gene is TRBV29-1, the J gene TRBJ1-1; D possibly corresponds to TRBD1 (5 bases). For the CDR3, the DNA is TGCAGCGCCGGGAGGGGTCCTGGGGATTTCTTT. Encoded protein: CSAGRGPGDFF.